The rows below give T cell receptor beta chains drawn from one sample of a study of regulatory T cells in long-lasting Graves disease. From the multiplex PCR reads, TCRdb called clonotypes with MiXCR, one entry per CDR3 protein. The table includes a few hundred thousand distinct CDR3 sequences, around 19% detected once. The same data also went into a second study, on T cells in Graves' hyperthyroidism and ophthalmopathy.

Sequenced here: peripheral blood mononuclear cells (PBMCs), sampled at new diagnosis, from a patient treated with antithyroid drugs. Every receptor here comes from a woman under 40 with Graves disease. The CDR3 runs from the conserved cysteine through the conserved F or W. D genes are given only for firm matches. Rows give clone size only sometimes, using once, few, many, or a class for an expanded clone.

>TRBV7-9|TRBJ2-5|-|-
TGTGCCAGCAGCAGGCGGGACCGCTTGTCCCAAGAGACCCAGTACTTC
CASSRRDRLSQETQYF
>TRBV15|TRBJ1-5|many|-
TGTGCCACCAGCACCGGACAGCCCGATCAGCCCCAGCATTTT
CATSTGQPDQPQHF
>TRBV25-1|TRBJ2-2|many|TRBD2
TGTGCCAGCAGTCCAGCGGGGAGGGGAAGTACCGGGGAGCTGTTTTTT
CASSPAGRGSTGELFF
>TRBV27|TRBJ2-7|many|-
TGTGCCAGCAGTTTATCAGGGGTTCCCTACGAGCAGTACTTC
CASSLSGVPYEQYF
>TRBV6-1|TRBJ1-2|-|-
TGTGCCAGCAGACATCCGAGTTTCCTTCAATTACGCCGGAGCGACTCACACTATGGCTACACCTTC
CASRHPSFLQLRRSDSHYGYTF
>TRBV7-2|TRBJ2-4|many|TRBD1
TGTGCCAGCAGCCTAGGACAGGGTTCAAACATTCAGTACTTC
CASSLGQGSNIQYF
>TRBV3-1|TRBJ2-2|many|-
TGTGCCAGCAGCCAAGATCCGGGGAACACCGGGGAGCTGTTTTTT
CASSQDPGNTGELFF
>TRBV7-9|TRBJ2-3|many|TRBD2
TGTGCCAGCAGCCCCCCACTAGCGGGAGTGACAGATACGCAGTATTTT
CASSPPLAGVTDTQYF
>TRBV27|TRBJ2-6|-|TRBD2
TGTGCCAGCAGTTTCCTAGCGGGGGGGCCCGAAGGCTCTGGGGCCAACGTCCTGACTTTC
CASSFLAGGPEGSGANVLTF
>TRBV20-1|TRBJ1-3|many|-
TGCAGTGCTAGAGGGTTCTCTGGAAACACCATATATTTT
CSARGFSGNTIYF
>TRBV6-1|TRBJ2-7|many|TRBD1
TGTGCCAGCAGTGAAAAGTCACAGGGGGAGGAGCAGTACTTC
CASSEKSQGEEQYF
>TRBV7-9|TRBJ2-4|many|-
TGTGCCAGCAGCCCCCTGGACAGTTACCTTCAGTACTTC
CASSPLDSYLQYF
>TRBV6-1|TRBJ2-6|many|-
TGTGCCAGCAGTGAGGGCAGGATCTCTGGGGCCAACGTCCTGACTTTC
CASSEGRISGANVLTF
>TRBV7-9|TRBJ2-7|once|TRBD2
TGTGCCAGCAGCATCCATAGCGGGAGGGCCATCGAGCAGTACTTC
CASSIHSGRAIEQYF
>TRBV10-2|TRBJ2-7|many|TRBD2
TGCGCCAGCAGTGAGTCTAGCGGGAGTGACGAGCAGTACTTC
CASSESSGSDEQYF
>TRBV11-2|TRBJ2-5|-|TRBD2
TGTGCCAGCAGCGGGGGCGGGAGGGCCGGCGGAGAGACCCAGTACTTC
CASSGGGRAGGETQYF
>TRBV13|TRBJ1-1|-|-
TGTGCCAGCAGACCCAGGGTTATGAACACTGAAGCTTTCTTT
CASRPRVMNTEAFF
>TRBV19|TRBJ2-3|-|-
TGTGCCAGTAGTATTGATGGGGGGGGGCAAGATACGCAGTATTTT
CASSIDGGGQDTQYF
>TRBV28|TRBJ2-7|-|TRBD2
TGTGCCAGCAGGACACTAGCGGGAGGAGTACTCTACGAGCAGTACTTC
CASRTLAGGVLYEQYF
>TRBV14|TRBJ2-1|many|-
TGTGCCAGCAGCCAAGAAAGGACGGTCTGGAATGAGCAGTTCTTC
CASSQERTVWNEQFF
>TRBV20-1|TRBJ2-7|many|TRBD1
TGCAGTGCCGATCTTTCCGGGACAGGGACTTTATACGAGCAGTACTTC
CSADLSGTGTLYEQYF
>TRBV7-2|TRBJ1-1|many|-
TGTGCCAGCAGCCTAGACGGTTGGACTGAAGCTTTCTTT
CASSLDGWTEAFF
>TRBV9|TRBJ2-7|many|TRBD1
TGTGCCAGCAGCGGATCAAGACAGGGGGGGTCCTACGAGCAGTACTTC
CASSGSRQGGSYEQYF
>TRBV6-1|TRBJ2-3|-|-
TGTGCCAGCAGTACCGTGGGGCTCGGCACAGATACGCAGTATTTT
CASSTVGLGTDTQYF
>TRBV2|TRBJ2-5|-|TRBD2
TGTGCCAGCAGTCCCAGACTAGCGGGAGTGGAGACCCAGTACTTC
CASSPRLAGVETQYF
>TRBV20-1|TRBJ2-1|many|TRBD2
TGCAGTGCTAGGGGTCAGCTAGCGGTGAATGAGCAGTTCTTC
CSARGQLAVNEQFF
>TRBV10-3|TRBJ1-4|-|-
TGTGCCATCAGGGGGACGGGAGAAAAACTGTTTTTT
CAIRGTGEKLFF
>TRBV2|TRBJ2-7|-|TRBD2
TGTGCCAGCAGTGAAGCTAGCGGGAGTCCCTACGAGCAGTACTTC
CASSEASGSPYEQYF
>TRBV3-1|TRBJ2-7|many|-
TGTGCCAGCAGCTTCCGGACGGAGAGGAACGAGCAGTACTTC
CASSFRTERNEQYF
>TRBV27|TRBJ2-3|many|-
TGTGCCAGCAGTCCAGACTTAGCCCATAGCACAGATACGCAGTATTTT
CASSPDLAHSTDTQYF
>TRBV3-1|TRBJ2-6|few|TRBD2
TGTGCCAGCAGGAGAGCGGGAGAGAGGGCCAACGTCCTGACTTTC
CASRRAGERANVLTF
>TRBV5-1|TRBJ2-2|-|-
TGCGCCGCCACAGGGAACACCGGGGAGCTGTTTTTT
CAATGNTGELFF
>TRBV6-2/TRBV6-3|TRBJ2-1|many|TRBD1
TGTGCCAGCAGCACCGGGACAGGGGAAAGGTACAATGAGCAGTTCTTC
CASSTGTGERYNEQFF
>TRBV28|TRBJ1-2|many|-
TGTGCCAGCAGTTACAGTGGAGAGACCTATGGCTACACCTTC
CASSYSGETYGYTF
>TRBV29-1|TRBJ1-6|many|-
TGCAGCGTTAAATTCGGCGTGGTGAATTCACCCCTCCACTTT
CSVKFGVVNSPLHF
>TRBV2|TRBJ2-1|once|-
TGTGCCAGCACCGATGGACTCTACAATGAGCAGTTCTTC
CASTDGLYNEQFF
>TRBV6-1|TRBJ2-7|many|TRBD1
TGTGCCAGCAGTATCGAGCCGGGACAGGGGGGCGAGCAGTACTTC
CASSIEPGQGGEQYF
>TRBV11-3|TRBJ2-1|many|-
TGTGCCAGCAGCTTAGGGCCGGGCAATGAGCAGTTCTTC
CASSLGPGNEQFF
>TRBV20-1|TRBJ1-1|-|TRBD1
TGCAGTGCGGATCGGACAGGGAGAGTCACTGAAGCTTTCTTT
CSADRTGRVTEAFF
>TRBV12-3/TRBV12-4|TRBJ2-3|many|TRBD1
TGTGCCAGCAGTACCCGGGACAGGGGTCATACGCAGTATTTT
CASSTRDRGHTQYF
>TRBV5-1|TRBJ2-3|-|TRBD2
TGCGCCAGCAGCTTGGTCGCTAGCGGGAGAGATACGCAGTATTTT
CASSLVASGRDTQYF
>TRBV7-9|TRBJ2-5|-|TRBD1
TGTGCCAGCAGCGCTGGACAGGGTACACAAGAGACCCAGTACTTC
CASSAGQGTQETQYF
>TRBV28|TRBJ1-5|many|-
TGTGCCAGCAGTCGGACCCAGCCCCAGCATTTT
CASSRTQPQHF
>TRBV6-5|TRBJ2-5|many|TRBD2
TGTGCCAGCAGTTATCTAGCGGGGGTGGGCGAGACCCAGTACTTC
CASSYLAGVGETQYF
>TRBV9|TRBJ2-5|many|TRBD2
TGTGCCAGCAGTGATTTAACTAGCGGGAGTTGGGAGACCCAGTACTTC
CASSDLTSGSWETQYF
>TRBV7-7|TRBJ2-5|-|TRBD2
TGTGCTAGCAGCTTAGCGGGGACCCGAGAGACCCAGTACTTC
CASSLAGTRETQYF
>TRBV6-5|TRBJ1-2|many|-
TGTGCCAGCAGTTACTCGCAGGGGAGTAACTATGGCTACACCTTC
CASSYSQGSNYGYTF
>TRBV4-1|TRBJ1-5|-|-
TGCGCCAGCAGCCAAGACGGACTAAATCAGCCCCAGCATTTT
CASSQDGLNQPQHF
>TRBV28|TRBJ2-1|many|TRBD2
TGTGCCAGCAGTTCGTTGGGACTAGCGGGGGGGCTTACGTACAATGAGCAGTTCTTC
CASSSLGLAGGLTYNEQFF
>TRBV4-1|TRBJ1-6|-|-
TGCGCCAGCAGCCCAGAACTGAGGGCAACGGAGTCACCCCTCCACTTT
CASSPELRATESPLHF
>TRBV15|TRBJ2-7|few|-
TGTGCCACCAGCAGAGATAAAAGCCTCCAGTACGAGCAGTACTTC
CATSRDKSLQYEQYF
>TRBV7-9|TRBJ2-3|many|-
TGTGCCAGCAGCTTGGCAGTTCAGGGGGATACGCAGTATTTT
CASSLAVQGDTQYF
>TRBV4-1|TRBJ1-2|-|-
TGCGCCAGCAGCCAAGATCTAAGGGGCACCGGGATCGACTATGGCTACACCTTC
CASSQDLRGTGIDYGYTF
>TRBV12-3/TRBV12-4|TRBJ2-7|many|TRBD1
TGTGCCAGCAGCGGACCGGGACAGGGGGGCTACGAGCAGTACTTC
CASSGPGQGGYEQYF
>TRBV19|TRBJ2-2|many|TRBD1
TGTGCCAGTAGTAACATTCTCTGGGACAGTGGCACCGGGGAGCTGTTTTTT
CASSNILWDSGTGELFF